This T cell receptor (beta chain) comes out of a study of human thymus T cells. Sequencing used immunoSEQ multiplex PCR; TCRdb keeps in-frame clones, though not all of them. The table lists roughly 120,000 clones, around 94% of them singletons, with 0.02% to 0.03% in the top ten. Study-wide results and caveats: V and J gene usage appeared biased in thymic and blood repertoires. Among unrelated individuals, related research reported thymic repertoires that overlapped highly.

Thymic material originated from resections removed in the course of corrective heart surgery. Donation came from healthy Finnish infants having corrective surgery for congenital heart defects. About this clone: The antigen is unknown.

Sequencing was done on a sample of thymus tissue. The receptor comes from a boy in the first two years of life with a congenital heart defect but otherwise immunologically healthy.

The CDR3 spells CAISESLSSGALHF. The DNA of the CDR3 is TGTGCCATCAGTGAGTCCCTCTCCTCGGGGGCCCTCCACTTT. V and J are TRBV10-3 and TRBJ1-6; D may be TRBD1 (5 bases). The CDR3 extends over 14 amino acids. CDR1 and CDR2 (germline): ENHRY, SYGVKD. Deletions cut 0 bases from V and 14 bases from J, with 14 bases between.